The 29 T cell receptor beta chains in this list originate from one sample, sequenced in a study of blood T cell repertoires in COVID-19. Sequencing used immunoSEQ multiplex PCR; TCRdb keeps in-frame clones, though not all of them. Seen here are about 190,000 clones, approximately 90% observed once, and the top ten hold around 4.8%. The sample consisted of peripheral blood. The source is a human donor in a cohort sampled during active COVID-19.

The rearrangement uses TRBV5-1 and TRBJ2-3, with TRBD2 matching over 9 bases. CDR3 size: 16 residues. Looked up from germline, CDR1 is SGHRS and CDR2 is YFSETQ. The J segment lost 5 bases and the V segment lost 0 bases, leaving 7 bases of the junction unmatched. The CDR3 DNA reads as TGCGCCAGCAGCTTGGGAGCGGGGGGAGGCGGAGATACGCAGTATTTT. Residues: CASSLGAGGGGDTQYF.

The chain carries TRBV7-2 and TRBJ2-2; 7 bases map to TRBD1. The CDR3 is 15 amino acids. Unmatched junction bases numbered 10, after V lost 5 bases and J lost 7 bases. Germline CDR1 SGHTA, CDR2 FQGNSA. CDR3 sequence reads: CASSPLDRDIGELFF. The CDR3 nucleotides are TGTGCCAGCAGCCCCCTCGACAGGGACATCGGGGAGCTGTTTTTT.

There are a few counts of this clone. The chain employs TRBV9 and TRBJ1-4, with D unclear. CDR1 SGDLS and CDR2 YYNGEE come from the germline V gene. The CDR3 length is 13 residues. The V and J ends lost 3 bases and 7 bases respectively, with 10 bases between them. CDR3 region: CASSGHVGEKLFF. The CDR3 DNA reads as TGTGCCAGCAGCGGACATGTAGGTGAAAAACTGTTTTTT.

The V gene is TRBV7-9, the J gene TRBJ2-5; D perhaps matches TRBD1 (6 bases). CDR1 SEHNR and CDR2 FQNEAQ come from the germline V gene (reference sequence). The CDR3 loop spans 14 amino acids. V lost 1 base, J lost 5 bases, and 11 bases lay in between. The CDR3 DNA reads TGTGCCAGCAGCTTAGTGGGCACAGGGGAGACCCAGTACTTC. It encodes CASSLVGTGETQYF. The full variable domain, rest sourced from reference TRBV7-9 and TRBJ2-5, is DTGVSQNPRHKITKRGQNVTFRCDPISEHNRLYWYRQTLGQGPEFLTYFQNEAQLEKSRLLSDRFSAERPKGSFSTLEIQRTEQGDSAMYLCASSLVGTGETQYFGPGTRLLVL.

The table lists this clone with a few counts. For the CDR3, the DNA is TGTGCCAGCAGCTTGGAATCCAGGGGGCGGTCTTCCGTACAGTACTTC. Residues: CASSLESRGRSSVQYF. The V gene is TRBV5-8, the J gene TRBJ2-7; TRBD1 matches at 8 bases. The V segment lost 0 bases and the J segment 10 bases; nucleotides outside the gene matches: 15. Germline assignment: CDR1 SGHTS and CDR2 YDEGEE. This CDR3 has 16 amino acids. The whole variable domain, filled in from reference TRBV5-8 and TRBJ2-7, reads EAGVTQSPTHLIKTRGQQATLRCSPISGHTSVYWYQQALGLGLQFLLWYDEGEERNRGNFPPRFSGRQFPNYSSELNVNALELEDSALYLCASSLESRGRSSVQYFGPGTRLTVT.

The CDR3 loop reads CASADRGWNTQYF. CDR3 nucleotide sequence: TGTGCCAGCGCAGACAGGGGCTGGAATACGCAGTATTTT. The chain carries TRBV12-3 or TRBV12-4 and TRBJ2-3, with 8 positions matching TRBD1. The CDR3 spans 13 residues. V shed 8 bases, J shed 7 bases, and the junction held 8 bases outside the gene matches.

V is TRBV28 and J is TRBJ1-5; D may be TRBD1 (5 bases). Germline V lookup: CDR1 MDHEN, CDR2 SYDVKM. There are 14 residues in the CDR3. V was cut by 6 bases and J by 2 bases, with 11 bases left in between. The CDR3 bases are TGTGCCAGCAGCCACGGGGGTGGCAATCAGCCCCAGCATTTT. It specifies CASSHGGGNQPQHF.

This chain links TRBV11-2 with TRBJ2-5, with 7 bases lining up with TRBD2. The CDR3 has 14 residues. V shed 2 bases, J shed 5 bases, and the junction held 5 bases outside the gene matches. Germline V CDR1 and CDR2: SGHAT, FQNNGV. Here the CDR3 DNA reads TGTGCCAGCAGCTTATCTCTGGGAGGGGAGACCCAGTACTTC. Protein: CASSLSLGGETQYF.

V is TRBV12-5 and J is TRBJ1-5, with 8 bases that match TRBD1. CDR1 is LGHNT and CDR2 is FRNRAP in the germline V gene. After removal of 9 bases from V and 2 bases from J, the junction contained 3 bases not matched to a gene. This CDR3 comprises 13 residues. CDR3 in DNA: TGTGCTAGACCGGGACAGGGCAATCAGCCCCAGCATTTT. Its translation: CARPGQGNQPQHF. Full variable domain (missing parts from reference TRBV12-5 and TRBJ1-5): DARVTQTPRHKVTEMGQEVTMRCQPILGHNTVFWYRQTMMQGLELLAYFRNRAPLDDSGMPKDRFSAEMPDATLATLKIQPSEPRDSAVYFCARPGQGNQPQHFGDGTRLSIL.

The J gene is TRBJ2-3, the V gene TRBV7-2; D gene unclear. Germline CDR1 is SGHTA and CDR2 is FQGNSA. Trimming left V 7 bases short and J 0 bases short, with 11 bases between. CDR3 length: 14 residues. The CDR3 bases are TGTGCCAGCAAACTCATTGAGAGCACAGATACGCAGTATTTT. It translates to CASKLIESTDTQYF.

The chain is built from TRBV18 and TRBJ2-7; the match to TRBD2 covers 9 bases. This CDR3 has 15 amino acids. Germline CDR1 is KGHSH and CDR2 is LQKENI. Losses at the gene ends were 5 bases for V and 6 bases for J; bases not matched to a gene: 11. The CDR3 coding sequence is TGTGCCAGCTCAGTCGGACTAGCGAAGGGTAGCGAGCAGTACTTC. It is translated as CASSVGLAKGSEQYF.

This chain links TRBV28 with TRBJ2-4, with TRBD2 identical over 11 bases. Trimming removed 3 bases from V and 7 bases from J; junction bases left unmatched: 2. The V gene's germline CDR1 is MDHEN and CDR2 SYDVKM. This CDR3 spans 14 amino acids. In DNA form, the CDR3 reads TGTGCCAGCAGTTTCTCTAGCGGGAGGAACATTCAGTACTTC. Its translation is CASSFSSGRNIQYF.

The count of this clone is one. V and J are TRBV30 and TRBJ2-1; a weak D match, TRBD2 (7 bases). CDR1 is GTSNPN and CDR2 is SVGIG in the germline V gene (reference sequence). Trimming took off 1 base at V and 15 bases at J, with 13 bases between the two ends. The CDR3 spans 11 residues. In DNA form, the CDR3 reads TGTGCCTGGAGTGGGGGGGGCGATCTGTTCTTC. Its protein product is CAWSGGGDLFF.

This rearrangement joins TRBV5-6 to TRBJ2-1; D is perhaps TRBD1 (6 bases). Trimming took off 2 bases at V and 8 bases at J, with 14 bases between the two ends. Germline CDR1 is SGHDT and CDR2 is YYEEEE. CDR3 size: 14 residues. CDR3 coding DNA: TGTGCCAGCAGCTTTAGCCCTTCAGGGGATGAGCAGTTCTTC. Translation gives CASSFSPSGDEQFF. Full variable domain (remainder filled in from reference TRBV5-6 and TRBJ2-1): DAGVTQSPTHLIKTRGQQVTLRCSPKSGHDTVSWYQQALGQGPQFIFQYYEEEERQRGNFPDRFSGHQFPNYSSELNVNALLLGDSALYLCASSFSPSGDEQFFGPGTRLTVL.

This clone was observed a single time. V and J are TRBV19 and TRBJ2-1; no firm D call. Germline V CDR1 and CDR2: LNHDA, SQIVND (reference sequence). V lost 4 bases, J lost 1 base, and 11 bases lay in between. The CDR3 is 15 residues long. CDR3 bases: TGTGCCAGTAGTAACTTGGCGGCTTCCTACAATGAGCAGTTCTTC. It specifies CASSNLAASYNEQFF.

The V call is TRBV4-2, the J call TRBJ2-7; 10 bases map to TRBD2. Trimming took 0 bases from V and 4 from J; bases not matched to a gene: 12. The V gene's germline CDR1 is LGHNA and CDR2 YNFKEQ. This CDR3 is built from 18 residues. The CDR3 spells CASSQETSGQLGIYEQYF. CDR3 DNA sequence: TGTGCCAGCAGCCAAGAGACTAGCGGGCAGTTGGGAATTTACGAGCAGTACTTC.

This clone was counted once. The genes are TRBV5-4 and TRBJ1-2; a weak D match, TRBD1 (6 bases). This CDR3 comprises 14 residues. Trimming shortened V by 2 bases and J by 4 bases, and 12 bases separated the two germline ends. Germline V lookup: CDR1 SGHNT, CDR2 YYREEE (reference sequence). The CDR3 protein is CASSFGGAGYGYTF. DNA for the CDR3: TGTGCCAGCAGCTTTGGGGGGGCAGGCTATGGCTACACCTTC.

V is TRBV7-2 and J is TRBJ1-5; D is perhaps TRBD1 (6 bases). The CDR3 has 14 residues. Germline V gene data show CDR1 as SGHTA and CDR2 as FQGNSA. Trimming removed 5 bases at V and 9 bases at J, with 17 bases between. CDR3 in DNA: TGTGCCAGCAGCCTGGACAGCTCCTTGTCGCCCCAGCATTTT. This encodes CASSLDSSLSPQHF.

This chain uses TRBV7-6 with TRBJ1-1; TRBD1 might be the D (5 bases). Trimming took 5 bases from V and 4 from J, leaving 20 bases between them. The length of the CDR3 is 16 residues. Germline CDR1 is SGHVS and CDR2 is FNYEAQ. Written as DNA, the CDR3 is TGTGCCAGCAGCAAATCGGGGGTAGGGTGGGGCACTGAAGCTTTCTTT. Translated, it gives CASSKSGVGWGTEAFF. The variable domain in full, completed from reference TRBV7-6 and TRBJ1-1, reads GAGVSQSPRYKVTKRGQDVALRCDPISGHVSLYWYRQALGQGPEFLTYFNYEAQQDKSGLPNDRFSAERPEGSISTLTIQRTEQRDSAMYRCASSKSGVGWGTEAFFGQGTRLTVV.

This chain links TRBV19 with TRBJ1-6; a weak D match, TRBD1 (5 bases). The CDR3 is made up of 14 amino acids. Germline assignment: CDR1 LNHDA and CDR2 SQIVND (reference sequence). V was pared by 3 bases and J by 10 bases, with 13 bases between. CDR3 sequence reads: CASSIRDSGSPLHF. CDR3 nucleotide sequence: TGTGCCAGTAGTATTAGGGACTCGGGGTCACCCCTCCACTTT.

CDR3 sequence: CASSQADSAYEQYF. In DNA form, the CDR3 reads TGCGCCAGCAGCCAGGCGGACAGCGCCTACGAGCAGTACTTC. The chain is built from TRBV4-1 and TRBJ2-7, with D maybe TRBD1 (6 bases). The CDR3 extends over 14 amino acids. V was trimmed by 3 bases and J by 2 bases, leaving 11 bases between them. Looked up from germline, CDR1 is MGHRA and CDR2 is YSYEKL.

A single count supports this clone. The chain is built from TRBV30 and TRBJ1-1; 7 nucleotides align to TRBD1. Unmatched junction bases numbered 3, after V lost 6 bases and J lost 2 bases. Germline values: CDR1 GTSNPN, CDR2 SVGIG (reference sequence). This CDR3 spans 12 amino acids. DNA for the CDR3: TGTGCCTGTCGACAGGGAAACACTGAAGCTTTCTTT. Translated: CACRQGNTEAFF.

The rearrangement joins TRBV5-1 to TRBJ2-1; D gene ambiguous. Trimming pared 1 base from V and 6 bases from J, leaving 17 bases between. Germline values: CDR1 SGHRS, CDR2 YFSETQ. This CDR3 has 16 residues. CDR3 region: CASSLSASAPRNEQFF. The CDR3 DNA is TGCGCCAGCAGCTTGTCAGCGTCCGCACCACGCAATGAGCAGTTCTTC.

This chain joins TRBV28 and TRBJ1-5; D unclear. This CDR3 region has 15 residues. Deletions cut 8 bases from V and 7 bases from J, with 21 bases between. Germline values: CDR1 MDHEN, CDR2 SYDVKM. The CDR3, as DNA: TGTGCCAGCGGGGATCATCGTGGAGCGGGGCAGCCCCAGCATTTT. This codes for CASGDHRGAGQPQHF.

CDR3 nucleotide sequence: TGTGCCAGTAGGGCGGCGAGCACAGATACGCAGTATTTT. As protein: CASRAASTDTQYF. The rearrangement joins TRBV19 to TRBJ2-3; D is unclear. V was cut by 6 bases and J by 0 bases, with 7 bases left in between. Germline loops: CDR1 LNHDA, CDR2 SQIVND (reference sequence). This CDR3 contains 13 residues.

The CDR3 is CASRKTGGGNEQYF. The CDR3 DNA reads TGTGCCAGCAGAAAGACAGGGGGCGGAAACGAGCAGTACTTC. The chain has TRBV27 and TRBJ2-7; 10 bases line up with TRBD1. CDR3 length: 14 residues. In germline, CDR1 is MNHEY, CDR2 SMNVEV (reference sequence). V trimming: 6 bases; J trimming: 5 bases; junction bases outside the gene matches: 7.

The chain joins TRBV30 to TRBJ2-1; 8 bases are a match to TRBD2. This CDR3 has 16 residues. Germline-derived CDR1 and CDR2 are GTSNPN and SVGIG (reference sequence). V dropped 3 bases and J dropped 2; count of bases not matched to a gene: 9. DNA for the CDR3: TGTGCCTGGAGAGAACGGGGACTAGATCCCTACAATGAGCAGTTCTTC. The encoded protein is CAWRERGLDPYNEQFF.

In DNA form, the CDR3 reads TGTGCCAGCAGCCTAATGAGCGGGACGGGGGAAGTCAAGCAGTACTTC. It translates to CASSLMSGTGEVKQYF. The V call is TRBV4-2, the J call TRBJ2-7; 7 bases match TRBD2. CDR1 is LGHNA and CDR2 is YNFKEQ in the germline V gene. This CDR3 has 16 residues. V dropped 4 bases and J dropped 8; count of bases not matched to a gene: 17.

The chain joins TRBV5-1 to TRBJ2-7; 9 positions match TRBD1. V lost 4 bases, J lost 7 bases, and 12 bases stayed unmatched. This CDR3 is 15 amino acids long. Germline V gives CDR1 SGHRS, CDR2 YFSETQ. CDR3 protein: CASSPPGQGAREQYF. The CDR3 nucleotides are TGCGCCAGCAGCCCGCCGGGACAGGGAGCTCGGGAGCAGTACTTC.